This is a list of T cell receptor beta chains from one sample in a study of patients and donors after allogeneic stem cell transplantation. TCRdb independently ran MiXCR on the RT-PCR reads; one entry per CDR3 protein. The sample consists of about 210,000 distinct CDR3 sequences, less than 50% of them appearing once. Sequenced sample: blood, either unsorted or a sorted T cell fraction (not recorded which). These receptors came from a human donor who was either an allogeneic HSCT recipient or a stem cell or donor lymphocyte infusion donor (not recorded which). It is not recorded whose cells these are; they may come from a transplant donor. Both conserved end residues are part of each CDR3. Each record gives: J gene, clone size, V gene, D gene, CDR3 DNA, CDR3 protein. D genes are given only for firm matches. Size values are once, few and many counts, or a class for expanded clones, and some rows have none.

J gene: TRBJ1-5
clone size: .
V gene: TRBV5-5
D gene: .
CDR3 DNA: TGTGCCAGCAGCTTGTTGGAGAGCAATCAGCCCCAGCATTTT
CDR3 protein: CASSLLESNQPQHF

J gene: TRBJ1-2
clone size: .
V gene: TRBV5-1
D gene: .
CDR3 DNA: TGCGCCAGCAGCTTGGGACAAACCTCTCTTTATGGCTACACCTTC
CDR3 protein: CASSLGQTSLYGYTF

J gene: TRBJ2-2
clone size: .
V gene: TRBV29-1
D gene: .
CDR3 DNA: TGCAGCGTAGACAGGTCGGGGACCGGGGAGCTGTTTTTT
CDR3 protein: CSVDRSGTGELFF

J gene: TRBJ1-4
clone size: .
V gene: TRBV12-3/TRBV12-4
D gene: .
CDR3 DNA: TGTGCCAGCAATTTATGGCAGTGGCGGAATGAAAAACTGTTTTTT
CDR3 protein: CASNLWQWRNEKLFF

J gene: TRBJ1-5
clone size: .
V gene: TRBV15
D gene: .
CDR3 DNA: TGTGCCACCAGCAGAGAGGACTCCGGGCATCAGCCCCAGCATTTT
CDR3 protein: CATSREDSGHQPQHF

J gene: TRBJ2-3
clone size: .
V gene: TRBV4-3
D gene: TRBD1
CDR3 DNA: TGCGCCAGCAGCCAGTACAGGGGTTCGGTAAATACGCAGTATTTT
CDR3 protein: CASSQYRGSVNTQYF

J gene: TRBJ2-1
clone size: .
V gene: TRBV7-6
D gene: .
CDR3 DNA: TGTGCCAGCAGCTTAGAGGGGGGTCCCCCCTACAATGAGCAGTTCTTC
CDR3 protein: CASSLEGGPPYNEQFF

J gene: TRBJ1-6
clone size: few
V gene: TRBV6-6
D gene: .
CDR3 DNA: TGTGCCAGCAGTTACAGGGAAAAGGATTCACCCCTCCACTTT
CDR3 protein: CASSYREKDSPLHF

J gene: TRBJ1-4
clone size: .
V gene: TRBV6-1
D gene: .
CDR3 DNA: TGTGCCAGCAGGCGACAAACGCAAGAAAAACTGTTTTTT
CDR3 protein: CASRRQTQEKLFF

J gene: TRBJ1-1
clone size: .
V gene: TRBV12-3/TRBV12-4
D gene: .
CDR3 DNA: TGTGCCAGCAGTCTACACATGGGCACTGAAGCTTTCTTT
CDR3 protein: CASSLHMGTEAFF

J gene: TRBJ1-6
clone size: few
V gene: TRBV20-1
D gene: TRBD1
CDR3 DNA: TGCAGTGCCCCGACAGGGTCCCCTTCACCCCTCCACTTT
CDR3 protein: CSAPTGSPSPLHF

J gene: TRBJ1-1
clone size: .
V gene: TRBV24-1
D gene: .
CDR3 DNA: TGTGCCACCAGAGATCACTTGAACACTGAAGCTTTCTTT
CDR3 protein: CATRDHLNTEAFF

J gene: TRBJ1-1
clone size: .
V gene: TRBV7-9
D gene: TRBD1
CDR3 DNA: TGTGCCAGCAGCCGGGCGGGACAGGTGGTTGAAGCTTTCTTT
CDR3 protein: CASSRAGQVVEAFF

J gene: TRBJ2-7
clone size: once
V gene: TRBV18
D gene: TRBD1
CDR3 DNA: TGTGCCAGCTCCCCGGGGACAGGGACCTACGAGCAGTACTTC
CDR3 protein: CASSPGTGTYEQYF

J gene: TRBJ1-6
clone size: .
V gene: TRBV12-3/TRBV12-4
D gene: .
CDR3 DNA: TGTGCCAGCACCATACGTGGGCCTTATTCACCCCTCCACTTT
CDR3 protein: CASTIRGPYSPLHF

J gene: TRBJ2-5
clone size: .
V gene: TRBV10-3
D gene: .
CDR3 DNA: TGTGCCATCAGTGAGGAAACAGGGATAGAGACCCAGTACTTC
CDR3 protein: CAISEETGIETQYF

J gene: TRBJ1-5
clone size: .
V gene: TRBV9
D gene: .
CDR3 DNA: TGTGCCAGCAGCCAGGGCGGCAGTTTAAATCAGCCCCAGCATTTT
CDR3 protein: CASSQGGSLNQPQHF

J gene: TRBJ1-2
clone size: few
V gene: TRBV27
D gene: .
CDR3 DNA: TGTGCCAGCAGTTTGCTTCCTTCCTATGGCTACACCTTC
CDR3 protein: CASSLLPSYGYTF

J gene: TRBJ2-3
clone size: .
V gene: TRBV29-1
D gene: .
CDR3 DNA: TGCAGCGTCTATACAGGGATTAGACGCACAGATACGCAGTATTTT
CDR3 protein: CSVYTGIRRTDTQYF

J gene: TRBJ1-2
clone size: .
V gene: TRBV4-1
D gene: .
CDR3 DNA: TGCGCCAGCAGCCCCTGGGGGGCGCGGCTTCACTATGGCTACACCTTC
CDR3 protein: CASSPWGARLHYGYTF

J gene: TRBJ2-3
clone size: .
V gene: TRBV18
D gene: .
CDR3 DNA: TGTGCCAGCTCACCAAAGCAAGGGGGTTCCACAGATACGCAGTATTTT
CDR3 protein: CASSPKQGGSTDTQYF

J gene: TRBJ1-1
clone size: .
V gene: TRBV29-1
D gene: .
CDR3 DNA: TGCAGCGTTCAGACGGTTAACACTGAAGCTTTCTTT
CDR3 protein: CSVQTVNTEAFF

J gene: TRBJ2-5
clone size: .
V gene: TRBV6-2/TRBV6-3
D gene: .
CDR3 DNA: TGTGCCACCAGACGCAGGGACGAGACCCAGTACTTC
CDR3 protein: CATRRRDETQYF

J gene: TRBJ2-7
clone size: .
V gene: TRBV12-3/TRBV12-4
D gene: .
CDR3 DNA: TGTGCCAGTGTCCCACAGGACTCCTACGAGCAGTACTTC
CDR3 protein: CASVPQDSYEQYF

J gene: TRBJ1-1
clone size: once
V gene: TRBV30
D gene: .
CDR3 DNA: TGTGCCTGGAGTGTAGGAGGGGAGGGGAACACTGAAGCTTTCTTT
CDR3 protein: CAWSVGGEGNTEAFF

J gene: TRBJ2-5
clone size: .
V gene: TRBV7-2
D gene: .
CDR3 DNA: TGTGCCAGCAGCTTAGATTTGGGAGGAGGCCAAGAGACCCAGTACTTC
CDR3 protein: CASSLDLGGGQETQYF

J gene: TRBJ1-1
clone size: .
V gene: TRBV27
D gene: TRBD1
CDR3 DNA: TGTGCCAGCAGGCTTACAGGGGACCCAGAAGCTTTCTTT
CDR3 protein: CASRLTGDPEAFF

J gene: TRBJ1-4
clone size: few
V gene: TRBV7-9
D gene: .
CDR3 DNA: TGTGCCAGCAGCCCCGGGACCCGTGAAAAACTGTTTTTT
CDR3 protein: CASSPGTREKLFF

J gene: TRBJ1-2
clone size: .
V gene: TRBV10-3
D gene: .
CDR3 DNA: TGTGCCATCAGTGAGTCGAACAGGGAACATGGCTACACCTTC
CDR3 protein: CAISESNREHGYTF

J gene: TRBJ1-1
clone size: .
V gene: TRBV7-3
D gene: .
CDR3 DNA: TGTGCCAGCAGTTCCGGGACCGGGTATATGGGGAACACTGAAGCTTTCTTT
CDR3 protein: CASSSGTGYMGNTEAFF

J gene: TRBJ2-5
clone size: .
V gene: TRBV6-2/TRBV6-3
D gene: .
CDR3 DNA: TGTGCCAGCAGTTCCGGGTCTCAAGAGACCCAGTACTTC
CDR3 protein: CASSSGSQETQYF

J gene: TRBJ2-1
clone size: .
V gene: TRBV6-5
D gene: .
CDR3 DNA: TGTGCCAGCAGCCTTGTAGCGTCCGGGCTGTCGGAGCAGTTCTTC
CDR3 protein: CASSLVASGLSEQFF

J gene: TRBJ1-6
clone size: .
V gene: TRBV7-3
D gene: .
CDR3 DNA: TGTGCCAGCAGCTATGGACAGAATTCACCCCTCCACTTT
CDR3 protein: CASSYGQNSPLHF

J gene: TRBJ2-7
clone size: .
V gene: TRBV6-1
D gene: .
CDR3 DNA: TGTGCCAGCAGTGAAGTGACCTACGAGCAGTACTTC
CDR3 protein: CASSEVTYEQYF

J gene: TRBJ1-1
clone size: .
V gene: TRBV20-1
D gene: .
CDR3 DNA: TGCAGTGCTAGAAGTCGGCGGGTTGAAGCTTTCTTT
CDR3 protein: CSARSRRVEAFF

J gene: TRBJ1-4
clone size: .
V gene: TRBV25-1
D gene: .
CDR3 DNA: TGTGCCAGCTCCAGGGGTATGAATGAAAAACTGTTTTTT
CDR3 protein: CASSRGMNEKLFF

J gene: TRBJ1-1
clone size: .
V gene: TRBV3-1
D gene: TRBD1
CDR3 DNA: TGTGCCAGCAGCCATCCACGACAGGGCCCTGAAGCTTTCTTT
CDR3 protein: CASSHPRQGPEAFF

J gene: TRBJ2-3
clone size: few
V gene: TRBV9
D gene: TRBD2
CDR3 DNA: TGTGCCAGCAGCTCCACTAGCGGGGGGAAACCTAGCACAGATACGCAGTATTTT
CDR3 protein: CASSSTSGGKPSTDTQYF

J gene: TRBJ1-4
clone size: .
V gene: TRBV28
D gene: .
CDR3 DNA: TGTGCCAGCAGCCAGGACAGTGCAACTAATGAAAAACTGTTTTTT
CDR3 protein: CASSQDSATNEKLFF

J gene: TRBJ1-2
clone size: few
V gene: TRBV15
D gene: .
CDR3 DNA: TGTGCCACCAGCAGAGATAACAACCGGGGCTACACCTTC
CDR3 protein: CATSRDNNRGYTF

J gene: TRBJ2-3
clone size: .
V gene: TRBV20-1
D gene: .
CDR3 DNA: TGCAGTGCTAGGGGTGCGCGGGGAGATCCCACAGATACGCAGTATTTT
CDR3 protein: CSARGARGDPTDTQYF

J gene: TRBJ2-1
clone size: .
V gene: TRBV9
D gene: .
CDR3 DNA: TGTGCCAGCAGCGCCGGCGGGGCGGCTTCCTACAATGAGCAGTTCTTC
CDR3 protein: CASSAGGAASYNEQFF

J gene: TRBJ2-1
clone size: few
V gene: TRBV3-1
D gene: .
CDR3 DNA: TGTGCCAGCAGCCAAGATACCGGTCCCCAGTTCTTC
CDR3 protein: CASSQDTGPQFF

J gene: TRBJ1-5
clone size: .
V gene: TRBV4-1
D gene: TRBD1
CDR3 DNA: TGCGCCAGCAGCCAACCGGGACAGGGCAATCAGCCCCAGCATTTT
CDR3 protein: CASSQPGQGNQPQHF

J gene: TRBJ2-1
clone size: .
V gene: TRBV20-1
D gene: .
CDR3 DNA: TGCAGTGCTAGAGACGAGAGAGGGTCCTACAATGAGCAGTTCTTC
CDR3 protein: CSARDERGSYNEQFF

J gene: TRBJ2-3
clone size: .
V gene: TRBV7-9
D gene: .
CDR3 DNA: TGTGCCAGCAGCTTAGCCCAGGGGTCATACACAGATACGCAGTATTTT
CDR3 protein: CASSLAQGSYTDTQYF

J gene: TRBJ2-1
clone size: once
V gene: TRBV7-9
D gene: .
CDR3 DNA: TGTGCCAGCAGCTTAGTCATCGGGGTAACCTACAATGAGCAGTTCTTC
CDR3 protein: CASSLVIGVTYNEQFF

J gene: TRBJ2-7
clone size: few
V gene: TRBV5-6
D gene: .
CDR3 DNA: TGTGCCAGCAGCTTTAATTACGAGCAGTACTTC
CDR3 protein: CASSFNYEQYF

J gene: TRBJ1-1
clone size: few
V gene: TRBV5-1
D gene: TRBD1
CDR3 DNA: TGCGCCAGCAGCTTCAACAGGGGGATGACTGAAGCTTTCTTT
CDR3 protein: CASSFNRGMTEAFF

J gene: TRBJ1-1
clone size: few
V gene: TRBV12-3/TRBV12-4
D gene: .
CDR3 DNA: TGTGCCAGCAGTTTGGATCTGGGTCTGAACACTGAAGCTTTCTTT
CDR3 protein: CASSLDLGLNTEAFF

J gene: TRBJ2-7
clone size: .
V gene: TRBV7-9
D gene: TRBD2
CDR3 DNA: TGTGCCAGCAGCTTAGGGGCGGGGGGCCCCTACGAGCAGTACTTC
CDR3 protein: CASSLGAGGPYEQYF

J gene: TRBJ2-1
clone size: few
V gene: TRBV5-1
D gene: .
CDR3 DNA: TGCGCCACCAAAGGCGAATATGAGCAGTTCTTC
CDR3 protein: CATKGEYEQFF

J gene: TRBJ1-3
clone size: .
V gene: TRBV2
D gene: TRBD1
CDR3 DNA: TGTGCCACCACTATACAGGGGGCGCGTGGAAACACCATATATTTT
CDR3 protein: CATTIQGARGNTIYF

J gene: TRBJ1-2
clone size: once
V gene: TRBV20-1
D gene: .
CDR3 DNA: TGCAGTACTCTGGGGGTAGTATGGGGCTATGGCTACACCTTC
CDR3 protein: CSTLGVVWGYGYTF

J gene: TRBJ1-5
clone size: .
V gene: TRBV15
D gene: TRBD1
CDR3 DNA: TGTGCCACCAGCAGTCCCGGGACAGGTTACAATCAGCCCCAGCATTTT
CDR3 protein: CATSSPGTGYNQPQHF

J gene: TRBJ1-1
clone size: .
V gene: TRBV7-9
D gene: .
CDR3 DNA: TGTGCCAGCAGCAGGAGTACCGGGGCCGCTGAAGCTTTCTTT
CDR3 protein: CASSRSTGAAEAFF

J gene: TRBJ1-2
clone size: few
V gene: TRBV12-3/TRBV12-4
D gene: .
CDR3 DNA: TGTGCCAGCAGTTTAATAAGGCAAGGGGACTATGGCTACACCTTC
CDR3 protein: CASSLIRQGDYGYTF

J gene: TRBJ1-5
clone size: .
V gene: TRBV24-1
D gene: .
CDR3 DNA: TGTGCCACCAGTGACATCTTCAATCAGCCCCAGCATTTT
CDR3 protein: CATSDIFNQPQHF